This section outlines one T cell receptor (beta chain) sequence together with its context. Its antigen remains undetermined. Per-base quality was not reported, and no clone a single base away is much larger than it. This entry comes from a study of control samples from healthy donors and cancer patients (dated by TCRdb to about 2020). Receptor libraries were prepared by the immunoSEQ multiplex PCR assay. Entries here come from immuneACCESS through TCRdb and include only in-frame sequences with V and J called. Some clones fail to appear in such tables; in the studies checked, an unresolved V gene covers under half of the shortfall, and the cause of the remainder is unknown. The sample table contains about 94,000 clones; only one count was recorded for about nine tenths of them. Of the sample, around 3.5% is held by the ten largest clones. Ends trimmed: V by 1 base, J by 1 base; bases unmatched to a gene: 4. In the germline V gene, CDR1 corresponds to SGHRS and CDR2 to YFSETQ. The CDR3, from cysteine to phenylalanine, totals 15 residues. Only CDR3 DNA is held: 45 bases, read in frame from base 1.

In this chain, TRBV5-1 is recombined with TRBJ1-1; TRBD1 lines up with 7 middle nucleotides. The sequenced sample consisted of blood. The receptor was derived from a woman aged 18-29 years in good health. The CDR3 amino acid sequence is: CASSLQGVPNTEAFF. In nucleotide form, the sequence is TGCGCCAGCAGCTTGCAGGGGGTCCCGAACACTGAAGCTTTCTTT. The reference TRBV5-1 and TRBJ1-1 proteins fill in what lies around the CDR3, so the full variable domain reads KAGVTQTPRYLIKTRGQQVTLSCSPISGHRSVSWYQQTPGQGLQFLFEYFSETQRNKGNFPGRFSGRQFSNSRSEMNVSTLELGDSALYLCASSLQGVPNTEAFFGQGTRLTVV.